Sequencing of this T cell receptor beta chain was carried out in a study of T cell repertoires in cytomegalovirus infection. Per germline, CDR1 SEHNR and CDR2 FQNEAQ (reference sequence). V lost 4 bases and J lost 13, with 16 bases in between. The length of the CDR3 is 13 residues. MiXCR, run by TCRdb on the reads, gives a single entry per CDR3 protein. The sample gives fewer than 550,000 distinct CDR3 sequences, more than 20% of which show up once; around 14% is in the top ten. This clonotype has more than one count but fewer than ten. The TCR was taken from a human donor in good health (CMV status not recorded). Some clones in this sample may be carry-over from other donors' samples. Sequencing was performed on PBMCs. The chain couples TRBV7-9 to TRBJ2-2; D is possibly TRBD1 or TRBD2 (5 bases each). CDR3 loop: CASSSGTHGTLFF. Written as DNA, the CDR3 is TGTGCCAGCAGCTCCGGGACGCACGGGACGCTGTTTTTT. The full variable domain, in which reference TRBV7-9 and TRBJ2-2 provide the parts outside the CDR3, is DTGVSQNPRHKITKRGQNVTFRCDPISEHNRLYWYRQTLGQGPEFLTYFQNEAQLEKSRLLSDRFSAERPKGSFSTLEIQRTEQGDSAMYLCASSSGTHGTLFFGEGSRLTVL.